This T cell receptor beta chain derives from a study of T cells in women clearing cervical HPV infection. On the study more broadly: Case blood drawn at lesion detection; control blood after infection cleared. For cases, blood was sampled a median roughly 150 days after lesion detection, interquartile range roughly 80 to 230 days.

Average input was around 1,300 ng genomic DNA for immunoSEQ TCR beta CDR3 amplification. Libraries were prepared by immunoSEQ multiplex PCR; TCRdb keeps only in-frame clonotypes and omits some of them. Recorded here are some 30,000 clones; the top ten clones represent less than 8.5%. HPV was found by MY09/MY11 PCR and dot-blot genotyping. In regard to this clone: The read falls 3 residues short of the CDR3 end, and the missing part is taken from the germline J gene.

CDR1 and CDR2 from the germline V gene are MNHNS and SASEGT. V dropped 2 bases and J dropped 4 bases, with 17 bases sitting between them. The CDR3 has 16 amino acids. The sequenced sample consisted of blood buffy coat. The chain links TRBV6-1 to TRBJ1-2, with D possibly TRBD1 on 5 matching bases. The clonotype comes from a woman between 18 and 69 years old with a cervical HPV16 infection that either progressed to CIN3+ or cleared (not recorded which). The CDR3 DNA, read in part, is TGTGCCAGCAGTGAACTGTCAAGGGGCCCCATCTATGGC. Protein sequence: CASSELSRGPIYG. The complete CDR3 reads CASSELSRGPIYGYTF.